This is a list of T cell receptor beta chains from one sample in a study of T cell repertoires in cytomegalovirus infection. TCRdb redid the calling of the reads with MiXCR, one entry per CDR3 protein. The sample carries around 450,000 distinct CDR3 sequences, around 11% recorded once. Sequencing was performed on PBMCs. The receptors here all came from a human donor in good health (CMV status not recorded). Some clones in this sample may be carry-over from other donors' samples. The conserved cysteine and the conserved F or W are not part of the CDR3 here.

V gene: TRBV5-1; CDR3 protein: ASSLEAGTAPYEQY
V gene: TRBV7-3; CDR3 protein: ASSLREIGTGELF
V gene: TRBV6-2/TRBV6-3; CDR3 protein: ASSYNRGGLQPQH
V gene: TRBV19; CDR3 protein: ASISAAEEQF
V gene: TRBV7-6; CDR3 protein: ASSLGGELGKLF
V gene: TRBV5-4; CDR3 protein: ASSPARTSGFQVQY
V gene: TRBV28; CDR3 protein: ASSLRTSVYNEQF
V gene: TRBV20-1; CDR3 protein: SARDRISYGYT
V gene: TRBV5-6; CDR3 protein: ASSSSENSEQF
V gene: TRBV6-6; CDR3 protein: ASSYGFGTGGMKYEQY
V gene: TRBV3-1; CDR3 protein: ASSQDLTGPYYEQY
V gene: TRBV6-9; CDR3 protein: ASSYSAGEGQAPYEQY
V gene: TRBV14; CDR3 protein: ASSQEYRTGDYGYT
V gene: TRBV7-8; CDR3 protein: ASSSTTSGRVLFRETQY
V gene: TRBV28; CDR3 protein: ASSSDLDISTNEKLF
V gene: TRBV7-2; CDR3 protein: ASSFDRFYNEQF
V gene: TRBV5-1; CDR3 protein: ASREFNEQF
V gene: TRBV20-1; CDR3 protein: SADRVNTEAF
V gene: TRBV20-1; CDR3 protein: SAGGLAGKKTQY
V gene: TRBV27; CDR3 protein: ASSLSIGLLGYT
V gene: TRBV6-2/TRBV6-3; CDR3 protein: ASSLMGNQPQH
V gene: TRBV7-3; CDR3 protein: ASSLSGYTGELF
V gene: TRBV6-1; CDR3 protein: ASSEHRGNTGELF
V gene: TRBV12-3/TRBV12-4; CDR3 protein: ASRSGREVFNEQF